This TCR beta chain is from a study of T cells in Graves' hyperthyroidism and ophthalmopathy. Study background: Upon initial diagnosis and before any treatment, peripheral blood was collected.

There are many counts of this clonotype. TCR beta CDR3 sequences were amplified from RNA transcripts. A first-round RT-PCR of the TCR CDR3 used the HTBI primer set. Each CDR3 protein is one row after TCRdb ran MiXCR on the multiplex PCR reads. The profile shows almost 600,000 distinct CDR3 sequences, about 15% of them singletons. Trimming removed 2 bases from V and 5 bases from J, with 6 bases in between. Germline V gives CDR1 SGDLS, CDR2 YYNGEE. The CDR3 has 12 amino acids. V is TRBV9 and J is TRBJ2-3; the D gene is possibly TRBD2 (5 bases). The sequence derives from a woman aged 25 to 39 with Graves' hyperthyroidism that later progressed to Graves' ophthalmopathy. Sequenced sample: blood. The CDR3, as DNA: TGTGCCAGCAGCGTTGGGAGAGATACGCAGTATTTT. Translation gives CASSVGRDTQYF.